This section outlines one T cell receptor (beta chain) sequence together with its context. Its target is not known. The record originates from a study of Tregs in tolerant kidney transplant recipients. General observations from the study: Nucleotide sequences could not be compared across some patients' samples due to primer changes.

TCRdb keeps only in-frame clones here, not all; method: immunoSEQ multiplex PCR. This sample carries some 30,000 clones, with 1.5% to 2% going to the ten biggest clones. Recipients received nonmyeloablative bone marrow transplants from related graft donors, with transient mixed chimerism. Unstimulated Tregs (CD4+CD25+CD127-) and CD4+CD25- non-Tregs were sorted from PBMCs. Specimen: CD4+ T cells from blood (PBMCs), collected 24 months after the transplant. This TCR came from a human patient who received a combined kidney and bone marrow transplant. Some of the T cells might come from the graft donor.

The CDR3 sequence is CATSSRGPGLAGVETQYF. The sequenced part of the CDR3 DNA is TGTGCCACCAGCTCACGAGGGCCCGGACTAGCGGGGGTAGAGACC. The chain joins TRBV15 to TRBJ2-5, with TRBD2 matching over 13 bases. The missing CDR3 end, 3 residues past where the read stops, is filled in from the germline J gene. Germline trimming cut 5 bases from V and 4 bases from J; bases unmatched to any gene: 13. In germline, CDR1 is LNHNV, CDR2 YYDKDF (reference sequence). CDR3 size: 18 residues.